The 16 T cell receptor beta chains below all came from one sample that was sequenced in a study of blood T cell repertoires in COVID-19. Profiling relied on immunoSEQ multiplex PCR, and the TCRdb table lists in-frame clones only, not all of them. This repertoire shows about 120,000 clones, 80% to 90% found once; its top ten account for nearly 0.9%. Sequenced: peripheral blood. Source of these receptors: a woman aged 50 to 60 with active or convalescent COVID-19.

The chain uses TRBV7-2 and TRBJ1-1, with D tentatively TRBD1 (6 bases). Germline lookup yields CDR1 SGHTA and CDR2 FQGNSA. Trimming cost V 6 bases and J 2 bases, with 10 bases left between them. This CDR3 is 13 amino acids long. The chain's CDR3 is CASSSDRNTEAFF. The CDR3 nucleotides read TGTGCCAGCAGTTCGGACAGAAACACTGAAGCTTTCTTT.

CDR3 region: CASSPGPGEQYF. CDR3 DNA: TGTGCCAGCTCACCAGGGCCAGGCGAGCAGTACTTC. The chain has TRBV18 and TRBJ2-7; D remains unclear. Germline V gives CDR1 KGHSH, CDR2 LQKENI. Trimming shortened V by 2 bases and J by 6 bases, and 8 bases separated the two germline ends. The CDR3 consists of 12 residues.

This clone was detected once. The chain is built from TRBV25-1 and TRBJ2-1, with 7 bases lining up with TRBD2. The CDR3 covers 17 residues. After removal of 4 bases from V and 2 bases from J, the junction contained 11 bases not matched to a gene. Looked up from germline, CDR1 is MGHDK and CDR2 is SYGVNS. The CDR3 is CASSAFLLAATYNEQFF. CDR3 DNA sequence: TGTGCCAGCAGTGCCTTCCTGCTAGCGGCGACCTACAATGAGCAGTTCTTC. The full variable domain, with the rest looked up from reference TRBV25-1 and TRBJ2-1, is EADIYQTPRYLVIGTGKKITLECSQTMGHDKMYWYQQDPGMELHLIHYSYGVNSTEKGDLSSESTVSRIRTEHFPLTLESARPSHTSQYLCASSAFLLAATYNEQFFGPGTRLTVL.

The DNA for the CDR3 is TGTGCCAGTAGTATAGGCCTGCTAAAGGGAGTCTACAATGAGCAGTTCTTC. As protein: CASSIGLLKGVYNEQFF. The chain combines TRBV19 with TRBJ2-1; perhaps TRBD2 as D (5 bases). Looked up from germline, CDR1 is LNHDA and CDR2 is SQIVND (reference sequence). The CDR3 is made up of 17 amino acids. V was clipped by 1 base and J by 3 bases, with 16 bases between them.

In nucleotides, the CDR3 is TGTGCCAGCAGTTCCGGACTAGTTCGCGAGCAGTACTTC. This gives the protein CASSSGLVREQYF. This chain links TRBV6-5 with TRBJ2-7; 7 bases are shared with TRBD2. The CDR3 is 13 residues long. Germline-derived CDR1 and CDR2 are MNHEY and SVGAGI. The trim removed 4 bases at V and 6 bases at J, leaving 6 bases unmatched.

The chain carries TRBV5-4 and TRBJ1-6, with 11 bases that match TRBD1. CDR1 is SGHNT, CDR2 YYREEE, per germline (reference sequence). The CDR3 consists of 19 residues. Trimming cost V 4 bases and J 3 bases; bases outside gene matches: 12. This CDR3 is CASSQGQGASLYYNSPLHF. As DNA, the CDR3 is TGTGCCAGCAGCCAAGGACAGGGGGCGTCTCTATACTATAATTCACCCCTCCACTTT.

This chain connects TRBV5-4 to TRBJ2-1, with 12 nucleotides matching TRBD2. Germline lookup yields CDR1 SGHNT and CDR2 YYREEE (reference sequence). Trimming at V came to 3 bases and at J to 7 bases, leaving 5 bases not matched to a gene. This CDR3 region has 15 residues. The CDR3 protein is CASSWGGLAGNEQFF. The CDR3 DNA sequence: TGTGCCAGCAGCTGGGGCGGACTAGCGGGAAATGAGCAGTTCTTC.

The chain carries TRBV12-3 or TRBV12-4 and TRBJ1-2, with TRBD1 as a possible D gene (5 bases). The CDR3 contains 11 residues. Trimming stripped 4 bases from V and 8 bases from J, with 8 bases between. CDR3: CASSSGYGYTF. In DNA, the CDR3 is TGTGCCAGCAGTTCAGGGTACGGCTACACCTTC.

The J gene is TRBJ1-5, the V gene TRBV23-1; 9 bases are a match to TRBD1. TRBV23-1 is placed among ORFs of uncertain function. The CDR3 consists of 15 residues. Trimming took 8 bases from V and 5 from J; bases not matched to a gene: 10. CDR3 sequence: CASLPPGQGYQPQHF. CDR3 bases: TGCGCCAGCCTACCCCCGGGACAGGGATATCAGCCCCAGCATTTT.

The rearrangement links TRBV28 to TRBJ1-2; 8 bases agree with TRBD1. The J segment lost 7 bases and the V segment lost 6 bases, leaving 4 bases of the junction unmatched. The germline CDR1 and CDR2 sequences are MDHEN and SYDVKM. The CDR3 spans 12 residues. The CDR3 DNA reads TGTGCCAGCAGCACAGGGGGACGTGGCTACACCTTC. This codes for CASSTGGRGYTF.

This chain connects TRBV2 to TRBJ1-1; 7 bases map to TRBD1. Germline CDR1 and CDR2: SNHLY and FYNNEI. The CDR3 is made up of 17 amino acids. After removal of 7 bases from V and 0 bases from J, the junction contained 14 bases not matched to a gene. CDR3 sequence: CASMEGGKGALNTEAFF. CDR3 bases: TGTGCCAGCATGGAAGGCGGAAAGGGGGCCTTGAACACTGAAGCTTTCTTT.

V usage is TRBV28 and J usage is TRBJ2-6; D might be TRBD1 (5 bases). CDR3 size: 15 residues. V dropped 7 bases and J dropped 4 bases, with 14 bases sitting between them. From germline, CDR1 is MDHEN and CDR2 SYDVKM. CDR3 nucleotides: TGTGCCAGCACCCCCCAGGGTAGCGGGGCCAACGTCCTGACTTTC. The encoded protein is CASTPQGSGANVLTF.

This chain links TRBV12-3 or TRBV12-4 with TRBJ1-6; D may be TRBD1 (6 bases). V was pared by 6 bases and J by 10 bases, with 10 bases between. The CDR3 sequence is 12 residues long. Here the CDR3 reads CASRGAGSPLHF. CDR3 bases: TGTGCCAGCAGGGGGGCAGGGTCACCCCTCCACTTT.

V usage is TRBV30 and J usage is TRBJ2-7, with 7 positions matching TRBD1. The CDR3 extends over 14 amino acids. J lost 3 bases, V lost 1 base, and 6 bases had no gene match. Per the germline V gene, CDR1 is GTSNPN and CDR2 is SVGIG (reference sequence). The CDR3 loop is CAWSGGQAGYEQYF. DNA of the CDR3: TGTGCCTGGAGTGGCGGACAGGCGGGCTACGAGCAGTACTTC.

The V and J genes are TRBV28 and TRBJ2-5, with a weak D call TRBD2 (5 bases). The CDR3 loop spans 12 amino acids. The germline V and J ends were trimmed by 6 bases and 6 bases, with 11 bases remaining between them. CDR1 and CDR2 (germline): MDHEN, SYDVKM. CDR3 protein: CASRGIAQTQYF. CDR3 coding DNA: TGTGCCAGCAGAGGAATAGCGCAGACCCAGTACTTC.

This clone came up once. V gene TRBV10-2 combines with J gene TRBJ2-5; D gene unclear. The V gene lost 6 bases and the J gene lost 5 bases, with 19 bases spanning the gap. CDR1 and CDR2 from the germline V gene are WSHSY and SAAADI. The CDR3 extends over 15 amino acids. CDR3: CASRAGSLSRETQYF. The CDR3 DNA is TGCGCCAGCAGGGCTGGGTCTCTATCCAGGGAGACCCAGTACTTC.